This T cell receptor (beta chain) was found in a study of blood T cell repertoires in COVID-19. In the study overall: Collection of acute and convalescent COVID-19 samples took place in the United States, Italy and Spain. Nucleic acid was either cDNA or gDNA, and it came from T cells, B-cell-depleted T cells, or PBMCs.

Study processing details: The assay estimated nucleated cells by amplifying reference gene primers. Assay used: immunoSEQ multiplex PCR; TCRdb lists only in-frame clones, some missing. That table supplies the V and J calls and clone size; D and trimming were determined from the DNA. Among roughly 240,000 clones listed, 86% were seen once. Trimming cost V 6 bases and J 4 bases, with 8 bases left between them. Looked up from germline, CDR1 is KGHSY and CDR2 is FQNENV. The CDR3 spans 12 residues. This clonotype was sampled from a woman in her fifties or sixties who had recovered from COVID-19. What was sequenced was peripheral blood. V and J are TRBV16 and TRBJ2-3; D is ambiguous. CDR3 region: CASSSSPDTQYF. The CDR3 DNA sequence: TGTGCCAGCAGTAGCTCCCCAGATACGCAGTATTTT.